The rows below give T cell receptor beta chains drawn from one sample of a study of regulatory and conventional T cells in RAG deficiency. Here immunoSEQ multiplex PCR was the method, and the copy in TCRdb shows in-frame clones only, minus some. The profile shows just over 30,000 clones, approximately 96% of them singletons. These data were likewise used in another study, on regulatory T cells.

Source material: CD25- CD4+ T cells sorted from blood. These receptors were obtained from a human donor in good health. The CDR3 runs from the conserved cysteine through the conserved F or W. A D gene is named only where the DNA matches it firmly. Size values are once, few and many counts, or a class for expanded clones, and some rows have none.

j_call v_call d_call clone_size cdr3_nt cdr3_aa
TRBJ1-5 TRBV4-2 NA few TGTGCCAGCAGCCCTCGGGGGGCCGATCAGCCCCAGCATTTT CASSPRGADQPQHF
TRBJ2-1 TRBV7-8 NA NA TGTGCCAGCAGCTTAGCTCGGTCGGGGGATGAGCAGTTCTTC CASSLARSGDEQFF
TRBJ2-5 TRBV18 NA NA TGTGCCAGCTCACCGGTCGGGGCGGGAAAAGAGACCCAGTACTTC CASSPVGAGKETQYF
TRBJ2-7 TRBV30 TRBD1 NA TGTGCCTGGACTATAGACAGGGGCGACGAGCAGTACTTC CAWTIDRGDEQYF
TRBJ1-1 TRBV2 TRBD1 few TGTGCCAGCGGGACAGGGTCGAAAAAGGAGATGAACACTGAAGCTTTCTTT CASGTGSKKEMNTEAFF
TRBJ1-2 TRBV25-1 NA once TGTGCCAGCAGTGAATACGCAGGGATAGGCGGCTACACCTTC CASSEYAGIGGYTF
TRBJ2-7 TRBV6-5 TRBD1 NA TGTGCCAGCAGTTACAGGGACAGGGGGCAATACGAGCAGTACTTC CASSYRDRGQYEQYF
TRBJ1-6 TRBV27 NA NA TGTGCCAGCAGTTTATCGTGGCAGGCCTCGATACCCCTCCACTTT CASSLSWQASIPLHF
TRBJ2-3 TRBV5-8 TRBD2 NA TGTGCCAGCAGCAGGGGACTAGCGGGGCCCTTCACAGATACGCAGTATTTT CASSRGLAGPFTDTQYF
TRBJ1-2 TRBV6-5 NA NA TGTGCCAGCAGCCCGGACAGAGTCTATGGCTACACCTTC CASSPDRVYGYTF
TRBJ2-2 TRBV9 NA NA TGTGCCAGCAGCGCTCGGACAGCCCCCACCGGGGAGCTGTTTTTT CASSARTAPTGELFF
TRBJ1-1 TRBV13 NA NA TGTGCCAGCAGCAGCGACGGGGGGAACACTGAAGCTTTCTTT CASSSDGGNTEAFF
TRBJ1-1 TRBV25-1 TRBD1 NA TGTGCCAGCAGTGAATTGGGACAGGGGGCGAATACTGAAGCTTTCTTT CASSELGQGANTEAFF
TRBJ2-5 TRBV6-5 TRBD1 NA TGTGCCAGCAGTTACTCGACAGGGCAACAAGAGACCCAGTACTTC CASSYSTGQQETQYF
TRBJ2-7 TRBV7-9 TRBD1 NA TGTGCCAGCAGCACCACGGGACAGGGTCTCGAGCAGTACTTC CASSTTGQGLEQYF
TRBJ2-5 TRBV10-3 NA NA TGTGCCATCAGTGAGCCCAGGGGGCTTGGGGAGGGAGAGACCCAGTACTTC CAISEPRGLGEGETQYF
TRBJ1-1 TRBV5-1 TRBD1 NA TGCGCCAGCAAGGGGGCGGCGAACACTGAAGCTTTCTTT CASKGAANTEAFF
TRBJ1-6 TRBV30 NA NA TGTGCCTGGAGGACCCAGGGTAACTCCTATAATTCACCCCTCCACTTT CAWRTQGNSYNSPLHF